These 3 T cell receptor beta chains share one sample of origin, sequenced in a study of control samples from healthy donors and cancer patients. Only in-frame clones appear in the TCRdb table, and some are missing; sequencing was by immunoSEQ multiplex PCR. The sample includes 150,000 to 180,000 clones, more than 85% seen only once; the top ten take over 2%. The sequenced sample was blood. These receptors all stem from a man aged 45-65 years in good health.

This chain joins TRBV7-9 and TRBJ2-7; the match to TRBD2 covers 8 bases. The CDR3 consists of 16 residues. The germline gives CDR1 SEHNR, CDR2 FQNEAQ (reference sequence). V was clipped by 4 bases and J by 0 bases; unmatched bases: 8. The CDR3 loop reads CASSSGGGGDSYEQYF. The CDR3 bases are TGTGCCAGCAGCTCCGGGGGGGGCGGAGACTCCTACGAGCAGTACTTC.

CDR3 sequence (DNA): TGTGCCAGCAGAGGAGCCGGTGGAAATACCTACGAGCAGTACTTC. Amino acid sequence: CASRGAGGNTYEQYF. The rearrangement joins TRBV28 to TRBJ2-7; no firm D call. Per germline, CDR1 MDHEN and CDR2 SYDVKM. This CDR3 has 15 residues. Trimming pared 6 bases from V and 2 bases from J, leaving 17 bases between. Based on the CDR3 plus reference TRBV28 and TRBJ2-7, the full variable domain is DVKVTQSSRYLVKRTGEKVFLECVQDMDHENMFWYRQDPGLGLRLIYFSYDVKMKEKGDIPEGYSVSREKKERFSLILESASTNQTSMYLCASRGAGGNTYEQYFGPGTRLTVT.

This clone was seen just once. This sequence joins TRBV7-3 and TRBJ1-2, with D perhaps TRBD1 (6 bases). Germline V gives CDR1 SGHTA, CDR2 FQGTGA. There are 13 residues in the CDR3. The ends were cut back, 1 base at V and 3 bases at J, with 6 bases in the middle. The CDR3 spells CASSLNRDYGYTF. CDR3 coding DNA: TGTGCCAGCAGCTTAAACAGGGACTATGGCTACACCTTC.